This entry is about one TCR beta chain. Its antigen is not identified. The method was immunoSEQ multiplex PCR; TCRdb's version includes in-frame clones alone and lacks a portion of them. This table holds roughly 22,000 clones, 82% found once. This record belongs to a study of EBV T-cell therapy then PD-1 blockade in nasopharyngeal carcinoma. Treatment indicated: AdE1-LMPpoly-expanded autologous EBV-specific T-cell therapy followed by anti-PD-1 nivolumab. The germline V gene encodes CDR1 MNHEY and CDR2 SMNVEV (reference sequence). CDR3 length: 12 residues. V lost 5 bases to trimming and J lost 9 bases; unmatched junction nucleotides: 3.

The chain couples TRBV27 to TRBJ1-5; 8 bases are shared with TRBD1. This TCR came from a man aged 40-49 years with nasopharyngeal carcinoma. The sequences come from CD8+ T cells from blood, collected at day -245 from a patient whose treatment included autologous EBV-specific T cells and nivolumab. CDR3 loop: CASSPTGGPQHF. The CDR3 region has the DNA TGTGCCAGCAGTCCAACAGGGGGGCCCCAGCATTTT.